Listed here are 21 T cell receptor beta chains from one sample, sequenced in a study of CD8+ T cells in alopecia areata. The treatment was: oral pan-JAK inhibitor, 5-10 mg twice daily. The sequencing template was cDNA reverse transcribed from extracted RNA. The assay was immunoSEQ multiplex PCR, and TCRdb's table has in-frame clones only and misses some. The sample shows about 270,000 clones, about three fifths of them seen only once. Here the sequenced sample was CD4+ T cells sorted from blood, taken at approximately week 51, from a patient treated with tofacitinib. The source of these receptors is a human donor with alopecia areata.

V usage is TRBV18 and J usage is TRBJ2-7; TRBD1 or TRBD2 may be the D gene (5 bases each). Trimming left V 4 bases short and J 2 bases short, with 12 bases between. Germline CDR1 and CDR2: KGHSH and LQKENI. The CDR3 loop spans 14 amino acids. Written as DNA, the CDR3 is TGTGCCAGCTCACGGGGGACGGATACCTACGAGCAGTACTTC. Translated: CASSRGTDTYEQYF. Variable domain in full (rest from reference TRBV18 and TRBJ2-7): NAGVMQNPRHLVRRRGQEARLRCSPMKGHSHVYWYRQLPEEGLKFMVYLQKENIIDESGMPKERFSAEFPKEGPSILRIQQVVRGDSAAYFCASSRGTDTYEQYFGPGTRLTVT.

The chain couples TRBV6-1 to TRBJ2-7; tentative D call: TRBD2 (6 bases). Trimming pared 6 bases from V and 1 base from J, leaving 16 bases between. The CDR3 has 15 amino acids. The germline V gene encodes CDR1 MNHNS and CDR2 SASEGT. The CDR3 loop reads CASREGITPSYEQYF. For the CDR3, the DNA is TGTGCCAGCAGGGAGGGGATTACTCCTTCCTACGAGCAGTACTTC.

As regards this clone: The junction departs from the called germline gene at one end, perhaps through a read error. This CDR3 reads CSVVRGTQETQHF. The CDR3, as DNA: TGCAGCGTTGTCAGGGGCACACAAGAGACCCAGCACTTC. This chain connects TRBV29-1 to TRBJ2-5; the D gene is possibly TRBD1 (6 bases). Per the germline V gene, CDR1 is SQVTM and CDR2 is ANQGSEA. The CDR3 has 13 residues.

This clone has a handful of counts. The chain joins TRBV2 to TRBJ1-5; D is unclear. The CDR3 covers 11 residues. Germline loops: CDR1 SNHLY, CDR2 FYNNEI. V was clipped by 4 bases and J by 7 bases, with 5 bases between them. This CDR3 is CASSGEQPQHF. Written as DNA, the CDR3 is TGTGCCAGCAGTGGTGAGCAGCCCCAGCATTTT.

This chain joins TRBV27 and TRBJ2-7; possibly TRBD1 for D (6 bases). V lost 2 bases, J lost 0 bases, and 11 bases lay in between. Germline V lookup: CDR1 MNHEY, CDR2 SMNVEV (reference sequence). The CDR3 sequence is 15 residues long. Here the CDR3 reads CASSLMTGSSYEQYF. The DNA for the CDR3 is TGTGCCAGCAGTTTAATGACAGGATCCTCCTACGAGCAGTACTTC.

The genes are TRBV27 and TRBJ1-6; D may be TRBD1 (5 bases). Germline-derived CDR1 and CDR2 are MNHEY and SMNVEV (reference sequence). V was trimmed by 6 bases and J by 7 bases, leaving 13 bases between them. The CDR3 is 14 residues long. CDR3 DNA: TGTGCCAGCAGCCTAAGGGGACCCAATTCACCCCTCCACTTT. Translating gives CASSLRGPNSPLHF.

The chain carries TRBV6-5 and TRBJ1-1, with 7 nucleotides matching TRBD1. V lost 5 bases, J lost 5 bases, and 2 bases stayed unmatched. CDR3 length: 12 residues. The germline CDR1 and CDR2 sequences are MNHEY and SVGAGI. The CDR3: CASSDRVTEAFF. CDR3 sequence (DNA): TGTGCCAGCAGTGACAGGGTGACTGAAGCTTTCTTT.

DNA for the CDR3: TGTGCCAGCAGTGACCTCGCGGGGAGCTCCTACAATGAGCAGTTCTTC. Its translation is CASSDLAGSSYNEQFF. The rearrangement joins TRBV25-1 to TRBJ2-1, with D tentatively TRBD2 (6 bases). This CDR3 has 16 amino acids. V was pared by 3 bases and J by 0 bases, with 12 bases between. Germline V gene lookup returns CDR1 MGHDK and CDR2 SYGVNS.

The chain uses TRBV5-1 and TRBJ1-3; D is ambiguous. V was clipped by 4 bases and J by 0 bases, with 8 bases between them. This CDR3 has 14 residues. CDR1 is SGHRS and CDR2 is YFSETQ in the germline V gene. CDR3: CASSLESSGNTIYF. The CDR3 DNA reads TGCGCCAGCAGCCTGGAAAGCTCTGGAAACACCATATATTTT.

The chain joins TRBV30 to TRBJ1-1; 9 bases agree with TRBD1. Germline CDR1 and CDR2: GTSNPN and SVGIG (reference sequence). Trimming took 0 bases from V and 6 from J; bases not matched to a gene: 2. The CDR3 consists of 13 residues. In DNA, the CDR3 is TGTGCCTGGAGTGTACGACAGGGGGCTGAAGCTTTCTTT. As protein: CAWSVRQGAEAFF.

J is TRBJ1-1 and V is TRBV30; D is perhaps TRBD1 (6 bases). There are 14 residues in the CDR3. The ends were cut back, 5 bases at V and 4 bases at J, with 17 bases in the middle. Germline CDR1 GTSNPN, CDR2 SVGIG (reference sequence). CDR3 nucleotide sequence: TGTGCCTGGTCCCAGGGGCGCGGGGGCACTGAAGCTTTCTTT. It codes for CAWSQGRGGTEAFF.

The V gene is TRBV7-9, the J gene TRBJ1-1; no clear D gene. The ends were cut back, 1 base at V and 7 bases at J, with 10 bases in the middle. The CDR3 spans 13 residues. Germline V gives CDR1 SEHNR, CDR2 FQNEAQ (reference sequence). CDR3 sequence (DNA): TGTGCCAGCAGCTTAGTCGGCGGGGTTGAAGCTTTCTTT. Protein: CASSLVGGVEAFF.

This chain uses TRBV11-2 with TRBJ1-5, with a tentative D call TRBD1 (5 bases). The CDR3 extends over 15 amino acids. The germline V gene has CDR1 SGHAT and CDR2 FQNNGV. Trimming pared 8 bases from V and 2 bases from J, leaving 16 bases between. The CDR3 region is CASAQGAHGNQPQHF. The CDR3 DNA sequence: TGTGCCAGCGCCCAGGGAGCCCATGGCAATCAGCCCCAGCATTTT.

The chain uses TRBV29-1 and TRBJ2-3, with D possibly matching TRBD2 (5 bases). Germline loops: CDR1 SQVTM, CDR2 ANQGSEA. The CDR3 contains 12 residues. V was trimmed by 6 bases and J by 2 bases, leaving 9 bases between them. The CDR3 DNA follows: TGCAGCGTGAGGGAAAACACAGATACGCAGTATTTT. Translating gives CSVRENTDTQYF.

This clone was found a few times. This chain connects TRBV11-2 to TRBJ2-5, with a tentative D call TRBD2 (5 bases). Between the trimmed V and J ends, which lost 5 bases and 5 bases, there was a span of 12 bases. CDR1 SGHAT and CDR2 FQNNGV come from the germline V gene. CDR3 length equals 13 residues. CDR3 coding DNA: TGTGCCAGCAGCCTTATACTAGGGGAGACCCAGTACTTC. Its translation: CASSLILGETQYF.

This clone was detected only a few times. The V and J genes are TRBV6-5 and TRBJ1-5; 10 positions agree with TRBD1. The trim removed 10 bases at V and 2 bases at J, leaving 8 bases unmatched. Germline CDR1 MNHEY, CDR2 SVGAGI. The CDR3 has 15 residues. The CDR3 region has the DNA TGTGCCATCAGCGGGACAGGGGACCGCAATCAGCCCCAGCATTTT. It specifies CAISGTGDRNQPQHF.

The V gene is TRBV29-1, the J gene TRBJ1-2, with unresolved D. This CDR3 has 15 amino acids. The V gene lost 7 bases and the J gene lost 0 bases, with 18 bases spanning the gap. Germline V CDR1 and CDR2: SQVTM, ANQGSEA. The CDR3 region is CSANGREDANYGYTF. CDR3 nucleotide sequence: TGCAGCGCAAACGGACGGGAGGATGCTAACTATGGCTACACCTTC.

Only a few counts were recorded for this clone. This chain joins TRBV5-1 and TRBJ2-1, with D tentatively TRBD2 (6 bases). The CDR3 consists of 17 residues. V was pared by 2 bases and J by 5 bases, with 20 bases between. Germline V gene lookup returns CDR1 SGHRS and CDR2 YFSETQ. CDR3 DNA: TGCGCCAGCAGCTTCACGCGTCGGGAGACTCTTAACAATGAGCAGTTCTTC. Translated, it gives CASSFTRRETLNNEQFF.

The chain combines TRBV7-9 with TRBJ2-7, with 8 bases identical to TRBD1. The CDR3 sequence is 13 residues long. From germline, CDR1 is SEHNR and CDR2 FQNEAQ (reference sequence). V lost 0 bases, J lost 10 bases, and 5 bases stayed unmatched. In nucleotides, the CDR3 is TGTGCCAGCAGCTTAGCCGCGGACAGGGATCAGTACTTC. Translation gives CASSLAADRDQYF.

The rearrangement uses TRBV5-6 and TRBJ2-5; TRBD1 matches 8 bases. Near its end, the DNA agrees better with TRBJ2-7, so the J call may be wrong. The CDR3 length is 14 residues. Germline V CDR1 and CDR2: SGHDT, YYEEEE. CDR3 protein: CASSLVRGLYEQYF. The DNA for the CDR3 is TGTGCCAGCAGCTTGGTCAGGGGGCTATACGAGCAGTACTTC.

The V and J genes are TRBV5-1 and TRBJ2-5, with D hard to call. V was pared by 0 bases and J by 4 bases, with 7 bases between. The germline V gene has CDR1 SGHRS and CDR2 YFSETQ. The length of the CDR3 is 13 residues. CDR3 region: CASSLVPGETQYF. The CDR3 DNA follows: TGCGCCAGCAGCTTGGTTCCTGGAGAGACCCAGTACTTC.